A single sample is the source of the 17 T cell receptor beta chains below, sequenced in a study of blood T cell repertoires in COVID-19. The repertoire was sequenced with immunoSEQ multiplex PCR; TCRdb's copy has only in-frame clones and lacks some. The sample contains approximately 210,000 clones, 88% of which appear only once. Specimen: PBMCs or T cells enriched from blood (not recorded which). The source is a woman aged 50 to 65 with acute COVID-19.

The rearrangement joins TRBV11-2 to TRBJ2-5, with 8 positions matching TRBD2. The V gene's germline CDR1 is SGHAT and CDR2 FQNNGV. Losses at the gene ends were 1 base for V and 4 bases for J; bases not matched to a gene: 5. This CDR3 comprises 15 residues. The CDR3 loop is CASSLASGGGETQYF. CDR3 DNA: TGTGCCAGCAGCTTAGCTTCCGGGGGGGGAGAGACCCAGTACTTC.

The chain carries TRBV5-6 and TRBJ1-2, with 9 bases identical to TRBD1. This CDR3 is built from 16 residues. V dropped 2 bases and J dropped 4; count of bases not matched to a gene: 9. Germline lookup yields CDR1 SGHDT and CDR2 YYEEEE. The DNA of the CDR3 is TGTGCCAGCAGCTTCCCCGGGACAGGGTCTGCCTATGGCTACACCTTC. It codes for CASSFPGTGSAYGYTF.

The chain recombines TRBV28 with TRBJ1-4; 7 nucleotides match TRBD1. The V segment lost 4 bases and the J segment 11 bases; nucleotides outside the gene matches: 4. The CDR3 has 12 residues. The V gene's germline CDR1 is MDHEN and CDR2 SYDVKM. CDR3 nucleotide sequence: TGTGCCAGCAGTTCAGACAGGGTCAAACTGTTTTTT. This sequence encodes CASSSDRVKLFF.

The rearrangement uses TRBV9 and TRBJ1-2, with D perhaps matching TRBD1 (6 bases). From germline, CDR1 is SGDLS and CDR2 YYNGEE. The CDR3 has 16 amino acids. V lost 3 bases and J lost 5, with 20 bases in between. As DNA, the CDR3 is TGTGCCAGCAGCGAAGGGGGTGGCCCTTTTGTTTATGGCTACACCTTC. Amino acid sequence: CASSEGGGPFVYGYTF.

A few counts support this clone. The rearrangement joins TRBV5-1 to TRBJ2-7; the match to TRBD1 covers 9 bases. CDR3 size: 16 residues. Per germline, CDR1 SGHRS and CDR2 YFSETQ. Trimming cost V 0 bases and J 3 bases; bases outside gene matches: 7. The CDR3 sequence: CASSLAGGQGSYEQYF. The CDR3, as DNA: TGCGCCAGCAGCTTGGCCGGGGGACAGGGAAGCTACGAGCAGTACTTC.

The J gene is TRBJ1-1, the V gene TRBV5-6; 9 positions agree with TRBD1. The V segment lost 4 bases and the J segment 4 bases; nucleotides outside the gene matches: 8. The CDR3 runs 15 residues. Germline V gene data show CDR1 as SGHDT and CDR2 as YYEEEE. The CDR3 DNA sequence: TGTGCCAGCAGCCCCCGGATGACAGGGGGCACTGAAGCTTTCTTT. As protein: CASSPRMTGGTEAFF.

This sequence joins TRBV30 and TRBJ2-2; possible D gene TRBD1, 5 bases. CDR3 size: 15 residues. Per the germline V gene, CDR1 is GTSNPN and CDR2 is SVGIG (reference sequence). V was clipped by 0 bases and J by 2 bases, with 10 bases between them. CDR3 coding DNA: TGTGCCTGGAGTGTGGGGCAGGGAAACACCGGGGAGCTGTTTTTT. Protein product: CAWSVGQGNTGELFF.

The chain joins TRBV2 to TRBJ2-7, with D possibly being TRBD2 (6 bases). This CDR3 is 14 amino acids long. CDR1 and CDR2 from the germline V gene are SNHLY and FYNNEI. The V gene lost 6 bases and the J gene lost 4 bases, with 16 bases spanning the gap. The CDR3 here is CASRETGRRYEQYF. The CDR3 DNA sequence: TGTGCCAGCAGGGAGACGGGGAGGAGGTACGAGCAGTACTTC.

The chain links TRBV27 to TRBJ1-1; 9 nucleotides line up with TRBD1. The CDR3 loop spans 17 amino acids. Trimming cost V 2 bases and J 5 bases; bases outside gene matches: 12. Per germline, CDR1 MNHEY and CDR2 SMNVEV (reference sequence). CDR3 DNA: TGTGCCAGCAGTTTAATTACCCCTGACAGGGGGGTTACTGAAGCTTTCTTT. It encodes CASSLITPDRGVTEAFF.

The chain has TRBV4-2 and TRBJ2-1; D is perhaps TRBD2 (6 bases). V lost 0 bases to trimming and J lost 7 bases, with 19 bases between them. Germline CDR1 reads LGHNA; CDR2 reads YNFKEQ. CDR3 length: 17 residues. DNA for the CDR3: TGTGCCAGCAGCCAAGATCCCCTTCCTTGGGGGAGGAATGAGCAGTTCTTC. Protein: CASSQDPLPWGRNEQFF.

The CDR3 loop is CASSRDSSYNEQFF. CDR3 nucleotides: TGTGCCAGTAGTAGGGACAGCTCCTACAATGAGCAGTTCTTC. The chain has TRBV19 and TRBJ2-1, with 7 bases lining up with TRBD1. The CDR3 totals 14 residues. CDR1 is LNHDA, CDR2 SQIVND, per germline (reference sequence). V dropped 4 bases and J dropped 0; count of bases not matched to a gene: 0.

This clone was seen just once. The chain employs TRBV28 and TRBJ2-4; 8 nucleotides line up with TRBD2. The CDR3 length is 14 residues. From germline, CDR1 is MDHEN and CDR2 SYDVKM. Trimming cost V 8 bases and J 7 bases; bases outside gene matches: 10. CDR3 in amino acids: CASSPSGSRNIQYF. The DNA for the CDR3 is TGTGCCAGCTCTCCAAGCGGGAGTAGGAACATTCAGTACTTC.

V is TRBV29-1 and J is TRBJ2-7; perhaps TRBD2 as D (6 bases). Per the germline V gene, CDR1 is SQVTM and CDR2 is ANQGSEA. V lost 4 bases and J lost 3, with 10 bases in between. CDR3 length: 12 residues. Here the CDR3 DNA reads TGCAGCGTTGCGGCTAGCGTCTACGAGCAGTACTTC. Translating it yields CSVAASVYEQYF.

Worth noting for this clone: One end of the junction varies from germline; a read error may be responsible. The chain carries TRBV7-7 and TRBJ2-5; D might be TRBD1 (6 bases). The CDR3 consists of 14 residues. The V gene's germline CDR1 is SSHAT and CDR2 FNYEAQ (reference sequence). The CDR3, as DNA: TGTGCTAGCAGCCCTCAGGGGATAGGGGAGACCCAGTACTTC. Its protein product is CASSPQGIGETQYF. Using reference TRBV7-7 and TRBJ2-5 for the parts outside the CDR3, the full variable domain is GAGVSQSPRYKVTKRGQDVTLRCDPISSHATLYWYQQALGQGPEFLTYFNYEAQPDKSGLPSDRFSAERPEGSISTLTIQRTEQRDSAMYRCASSPQGIGETQYFGPGTRLLVL.

This rearrangement joins TRBV27 to TRBJ1-5; D may be TRBD1 (6 bases). The CDR3 is 18 residues long. CDR1 and CDR2 from the germline V gene are MNHEY and SMNVEV (reference sequence). Trimming cost V 6 bases and J 0 bases, with 21 bases left between them. Here the CDR3 reads CASSPKRTVSYSNQPQHF. The CDR3 region has the DNA TGTGCCAGCAGCCCCAAGCGGACAGTATCATATAGCAATCAGCCCCAGCATTTT.

The chain employs TRBV15 and TRBJ2-1; 7 bases map to TRBD2. CDR1 is LNHNV, CDR2 YYDKDF, per germline (reference sequence). The CDR3 has 15 amino acids. After removal of 3 bases from V and 3 bases from J, the junction contained 5 bases not matched to a gene. The CDR3 here is CATSSSSGYYNEQFF. DNA of the CDR3: TGTGCCACCAGCAGTTCTAGCGGCTACTACAATGAGCAGTTCTTC.

V and J are TRBV2 and TRBJ1-2; D unresolved. The CDR3 has 12 residues. Germline CDR1 and CDR2: SNHLY and FYNNEI. Trimming took 1 base from V and 7 from J, leaving 7 bases between them. CDR3 residues: CASSEGAVGYTF. CDR3 sequence (DNA): TGTGCCAGCAGTGAAGGGGCAGTTGGCTACACCTTC.